The T cell receptor (beta chain) under discussion was sequenced for a study of blood T cells in healthy people across ages. With a J-beta primer mix and a sample-barcoded 5' primer, a second PCR ran about 7 to 12 cycles. Each sample provided no less than 2.5 million CDR3-containing paired-end reads. TCRdb re-called the 5' RACE reads through MiXCR, storing one row per CDR3 protein. The table records some 940,000 distinct CDR3 sequences, 25% to 35% of them present only once. Germline CDR1 reads LNHNV; CDR2 reads YYDKDF (reference sequence). The V and J ends lost 0 bases and 5 bases respectively, with 8 bases between them. CDR3 length: 13 amino acids. This clonotype was counted only a few times. This sample also belongs to another study, concerning T cells of mothers and their children. As that report states: The study obtained over 8.5 million TCR beta CDR3 reads per mother and 3 million to 3.5 million per child. The overlap seen between related mothers and children slightly exceeded that of unrelated pairs, though not significantly.

The chain carries TRBV15 and TRBJ2-7; either TRBD1 or TRBD2 may fit D (5 bases each). Source material: blood. This receptor was obtained from a woman between 40 and 50 years old in good health. The CDR3 DNA is TGTGCCACCAGCAGAGACGGGGCTGACGAGCAGTACTTC. It codes for CATSRDGADEQYF. Together with reference TRBV15 and TRBJ2-7, the CDR3 gives the full variable domain: DAMVIQNPRYQVTQFGKPVTLSCSQTLNHNVMYWYQQKSSQAPKLLFHYYDKDFNNEADTPDNFQSRRPNTSFCFLDIRSPGLGDTAMYLCATSRDGADEQYFGPGTRLTVT.